This T cell receptor (beta chain) was captured by sequencing in a study of beta chain features in type 1 diabetes. The CDR3 extends over 12 amino acids. V dropped 4 bases and J dropped 10 bases, with 13 bases sitting between them. Looked up from germline, CDR1 is SGHTA and CDR2 is FQGNSA. Comment on this clone: The antigen remains undetermined.

The study, taken as a whole, reports: Among all four CD4+ subsets, Type 1 diabetes patients had TCRB CDR3s that were moderately but significantly shorter. Researchers could not determine here whether HLA type influences TCRB rearrangement.

Investigators reverse transcribed all isolated RNA, so they sequenced expressed TCRB transcripts. The assay was immunoSEQ multiplex PCR, and TCRdb's table has in-frame clones only and misses some. This table holds under 850,000 clones, roughly 13% found once. Material: naive CD4+ T cells from blood. This chain joins TRBV7-2 and TRBJ1-1, with a tentative D call TRBD1 (6 bases). The source is a man aged 18 to 30 with type 1 diabetes. CDR3 DNA: TGTGCCAGCAGCTCACAGGGAGGGAGAGCTTTCTTT. Translating gives CASSSQGGRAFF.